These 17 T cell receptor beta chains came from one sample sequenced in a study of T cell responses to AZD1222 COVID-19 vaccine. The assay was immunoSEQ multiplex PCR, and TCRdb's table has in-frame clones only and misses some. The table records 150,000 to 200,000 clones, more than 90% of them present only once. The specimen was peripheral blood, collected 28 days after the second dose of the MenACWY control vaccine. Every receptor here comes from an adult who received the MenACWY meningococcal vaccine as a control.

This clone has just a few counts. The chain is built from TRBV27 and TRBJ2-7; TRBD2 is a possible D gene (6 bases). Trimming took 3 bases from V and 5 from J, leaving 17 bases between them. In germline, CDR1 is MNHEY, CDR2 SMNVEV (reference sequence). This CDR3 contains 15 residues. In DNA form, the CDR3 reads TGTGCCAGCAGTTTCCTAGGGACTCGTATGAACGAGCAGTACTTC. The encoded protein is CASSFLGTRMNEQYF.

In nucleotides, the CDR3 is TGTGCCAGTACTCTAGGGCAACGGCGGGAAAAACTGTTTTTT. As protein: CASTLGQRREKLFF. This chain links TRBV19 with TRBJ1-4; D gene unclear. The CDR3 sequence is 14 residues long. Trimming left V 7 bases short and J 8 bases short, with 17 bases between. Germline V lookup: CDR1 LNHDA, CDR2 SQIVND (reference sequence).

V and J are TRBV27 and TRBJ2-1, with 13 bases aligning to TRBD2. The CDR3 length is 15 residues. After removal of 6 bases from V and 6 bases from J, the junction contained 5 bases not matched to a gene. The V gene's germline CDR1 is MNHEY and CDR2 SMNVEV (reference sequence). The chain's CDR3 is CASRSLAGGINEQFF. CDR3 nucleotides: TGTGCCAGCAGATCACTAGCGGGAGGGATCAATGAGCAGTTCTTC.

This chain links TRBV28 with TRBJ2-1; 11 bases match TRBD1. From germline, CDR1 is MDHEN and CDR2 SYDVKM. V was clipped by 6 bases and J by 7 bases; unmatched bases: 11. The CDR3 totals 16 residues. CDR3 coding DNA: TGTGCCAGCAGCGGACCGGGGACAGGGGGTCGTAATGAGCAGTTCTTC. Translating gives CASSGPGTGGRNEQFF.

The chain employs TRBV7-2 and TRBJ2-1, with 11 positions matching TRBD2. Germline trimming cut 6 bases from V and 6 bases from J; bases unmatched to any gene: 7. The germline CDR1 and CDR2 sequences are SGHTA and FQGNSA. This CDR3 spans 15 amino acids. The CDR3 DNA reads TGTGCCAGCAGTCCAACTAGCGGGGGCCCCAATGAGCAGTTCTTC. Its protein product is CASSPTSGGPNEQFF.

This sequence joins TRBV9 and TRBJ2-7, with 7 bases fitting TRBD2. Germline trimming cut 4 bases from V and 0 bases from J; bases unmatched to any gene: 4. Germline V lookup: CDR1 SGDLS, CDR2 YYNGEE. The CDR3 is 14 residues long. DNA for the CDR3: TGTGCCAGCAGCCCCCGGGAGGACTCCTACGAGCAGTACTTC. It yields the protein CASSPREDSYEQYF.

The J gene is TRBJ2-5, the V gene TRBV7-6, with 9 positions matching TRBD2. The CDR3 extends over 17 amino acids. Trimming removed 5 bases from V and 3 bases from J; junction bases left unmatched: 13. Germline loops: CDR1 SGHVS, CDR2 FNYEAQ. The CDR3 nucleotides read TGTGCCAGCAGCCCCCGACTAGCGGCCGACCAAAAAGAGACCCAGTACTTC. It codes for CASSPRLAADQKETQYF.

The chain recombines TRBV7-3 with TRBJ2-2; no clear D gene. The length of the CDR3 is 11 residues. V gave up 5 bases and J gave up 10 bases, with 8 bases separating them. The germline V gene encodes CDR1 SGHTA and CDR2 FQGTGA. The CDR3 loop reads CASSQNEELFF. DNA of the CDR3: TGTGCCAGCAGCCAAAACGAGGAGCTGTTTTTT.

The chain links TRBV28 to TRBJ1-2; D uncertain. The CDR3 length is 12 residues. V was shortened by 5 bases and J by 5 bases, with 9 bases between the two germline ends. CDR1 MDHEN and CDR2 SYDVKM come from the germline V gene. The CDR3 sequence: CASSLRNYGYTF. The CDR3 coding sequence is TGTGCCAGCAGTCTCCGTAATTATGGCTACACCTTC.

The V and J genes are TRBV19 and TRBJ1-5, with 7 bases that match TRBD1. Germline V gene data show CDR1 as LNHDA and CDR2 as SQIVND (reference sequence). The CDR3 runs to 14 residues. With V trimmed by 3 bases and J by 6 bases, 5 bases remained unmatched. The CDR3 spells CASSIQTGVQPQHF. In DNA, the CDR3 is TGTGCCAGTAGTATTCAAACAGGGGTTCAGCCCCAGCATTTT.

Worth noting for this clone: A read error may account for a junction end that differs from germline. This rearrangement joins TRBV7-8 to TRBJ2-7; no clear D. The V gene's germline CDR1 is SGHVS and CDR2 FQNEAQ. This CDR3 spans 14 amino acids. Written as DNA, the CDR3 is TGTGCCGGCAGCCCTGGGTTTAGCTCCTACGAGCAGTACTTC. Protein product: CAGSPGFSSYEQYF. Using reference TRBV7-8 and TRBJ2-7 for the parts outside the CDR3, the full variable domain is GAGVSQSPRYKVAKRGQDVALRCDPISGHVSLFWYQQALGQGPEFLTYFQNEAQLDKSGLPSDRFFAERPEGSVSTLKIQRTQQEDSAVYLCAGSPGFSSYEQYFGPGTRLTVT.

The chain carries TRBV3-1 (or the pseudogene TRBV3-2) and TRBJ1-5; D uncertain. Trimming left V 4 bases short and J 7 bases short, with 17 bases between. This CDR3 region has 15 residues. Germline V gene data show CDR1 as LGHDT and CDR2 as YNNKEL (reference sequence). The CDR3 here is CASSPQADPIQPQHF. The CDR3 coding sequence is TGTGCCAGCAGCCCCCAAGCGGACCCAATCCAGCCCCAGCATTTT.

The chain is built from TRBV11-2 and TRBJ2-5, with D possibly called TRBD1 or TRBD2 (6 bases each). CDR3 size: 15 residues. Germline values: CDR1 SGHAT, CDR2 FQNNGV. The V end was cut by 0 bases, the J end by 2 bases, with 10 bases between. The CDR3 nucleotides read TGTGCCAGCAGCTTAGATCCGGGGGCTCAAGAGACCCAGTACTTC. Its translation is CASSLDPGAQETQYF.

J is TRBJ2-7 and V is TRBV29-1, with D possibly being TRBD2 (6 bases). With 5 bases removed from V and 0 bases from J, the gap between germline ends came to 14 bases. This CDR3 has 14 residues. Germline V CDR1 and CDR2: SQVTM, ANQGSEA. As DNA, the CDR3 is TGCAGCGTTTACGGGACTTCCAGCTCCTACGAGCAGTACTTC. It yields the protein CSVYGTSSSYEQYF.

The chain has TRBV7-2 and TRBJ1-3, with D possibly matching TRBD1 (5 bases). This CDR3 comprises 16 residues. V was trimmed by 1 base and J by 8 bases, leaving 18 bases between them. Per the germline V gene, CDR1 is SGHTA and CDR2 is FQGNSA. Here the CDR3 DNA reads TGTGCCAGCAGCTTAGTGAGGGTCGGGTCGGGGGACACCATATATTTT. Its protein product is CASSLVRVGSGDTIYF.

V is TRBV5-1 and J is TRBJ2-3; 14 bases align to TRBD2. In germline, CDR1 is SGHRS, CDR2 YFSETQ. V shed 0 bases, J shed 2 bases, and the junction held 2 bases outside the gene matches. CDR3 length: 17 amino acids. The CDR3 coding sequence is TGCGCCAGCAGCTTGGTGGGACTAGCGGGGGTCACAGATACGCAGTATTTT. Its protein product is CASSLVGLAGVTDTQYF. Drawing the rest from reference TRBV5-1 and TRBJ2-3, the complete variable domain is KAGVTQTPRYLIKTRGQQVTLSCSPISGHRSVSWYQQTPGQGLQFLFEYFSETQRNKGNFPGRFSGRQFSNSRSEMNVSTLELGDSALYLCASSLVGLAGVTDTQYFGPGTRLTVL.

The gene calls are TRBV7-2 and TRBJ2-7; D is uncertain. Germline CDR1 SGHTA, CDR2 FQGNSA. V was trimmed by 7 bases and J by 4 bases, leaving 8 bases between them. This CDR3 has 11 residues. The CDR3 nucleotides are TGTGCCAGCACCTCAGTGTACGAGCAGTACTTC. Amino acid sequence: CASTSVYEQYF.